The 13 T cell receptor beta chains below come from one sample, sequenced in a study of CD8+ T cells in alopecia areata. RNA was extracted and reverse transcribed into cDNA as the sequencing template. Measured with immunoSEQ multiplex PCR; TCRdb has only the in-frame clones, and not every one. The sample includes more than 95,000 clones, 35% to 45% of them seen just once. The specimen sequenced was CD4+ T cells sorted from blood. The source is a human donor with alopecia areata.

In DNA form, the CDR3 reads TGCGCCAGCAGCCAACTCTTCTTCGGTAGCGGGAGCACCGGGGAGCTGTTTTTT. Residues: CASSQLFFGSGSTGELFF. J is TRBJ2-2 and V is TRBV4-1, with 9 bases identical to TRBD2. The CDR3 loop spans 18 amino acids. Unmatched junction bases numbered 11, after V lost 2 bases and J lost 4 bases. Per the germline V gene, CDR1 is MGHRA and CDR2 is YSYEKL.

The gene calls are TRBV28 and TRBJ2-6, with 12 nucleotides matching TRBD1. Germline V CDR1 and CDR2: MDHEN, SYDVKM. The CDR3 spans 16 residues. V gave up 8 bases and J gave up 0 bases; unmatched junction bases: 2. The DNA for the CDR3 is TGTGCCAGCGGGACAGGGGGCGACTCTGGGGCCAACGTCCTGACTTTC. This codes for CASGTGGDSGANVLTF.

The chain recombines TRBV28 with TRBJ2-2; no clear D gene. Trimming left V 6 bases short and J 6 bases short, with 17 bases between. This CDR3 comprises 15 residues. Germline V CDR1 and CDR2: MDHEN, SYDVKM. CDR3 sequence reads: CASRWRPDGSGELFF. CDR3 bases: TGTGCCAGCAGATGGCGCCCGGACGGCTCCGGGGAGCTGTTTTTT.

The genes are TRBV7-2 and TRBJ1-2; TRBD1 aligns across 7 bases. CDR3 length: 14 amino acids. CDR1 and CDR2 from the germline V gene are SGHTA and FQGNSA. The V segment lost 5 bases and the J segment 4 bases; nucleotides outside the gene matches: 7. The CDR3 bases are TGTGCCAGCAGCGGGCCGACAGGGATCTATGGCTACACCTTC. This encodes CASSGPTGIYGYTF. Variable domain in full (rest from reference TRBV7-2 and TRBJ1-2): GAGVSQSPSNKVTEKGKDVELRCDPISGHTALYWYRQSLGQGLEFLIYFQGNSAPDKSGLPSDRFSAERTGGSVSTLTIQRTQQEDSAVYLCASSGPTGIYGYTFGSGTRLTVV.

V and J are TRBV7-9 and TRBJ1-2; no reliable D call. The CDR3 contains 13 residues. With 5 bases removed from V and 3 bases from J, the gap between germline ends came to 10 bases. The V gene's germline CDR1 is SEHNR and CDR2 FQNEAQ (reference sequence). CDR3 sequence (DNA): TGTGCCAGCAGCCCCACCGAAGACTATGGCTACACCTTC. This encodes CASSPTEDYGYTF. Full variable domain (missing parts from reference TRBV7-9 and TRBJ1-2): DTGVSQNPRHKITKRGQNVTFRCDPISEHNRLYWYRQTLGQGPEFLTYFQNEAQLEKSRLLSDRFSAERPKGSFSTLEIQRTEQGDSAMYLCASSPTEDYGYTFGSGTRLTVV.

The J gene is TRBJ2-3, the V gene TRBV18, with a tentative D call TRBD1 (5 bases). Germline CDR1 reads KGHSH; CDR2 reads LQKENI. The CDR3 length is 15 residues. Trimming shortened V by 3 bases and J by 6 bases, and 16 bases separated the two germline ends. CDR3 DNA sequence: TGTGCCAGCTCACCGACGACGCCTGGGGCGGATACGCAGTATTTT. Translated, it gives CASSPTTPGADTQYF.

The rearrangement joins TRBV27 to TRBJ1-1; D is unresolved. Per the germline V gene, CDR1 is MNHEY and CDR2 is SMNVEV (reference sequence). The CDR3 contains 13 residues. V lost 4 bases, J lost 0 bases, and 6 bases lay in between. For the CDR3, the DNA is TGTGCCAGCAGTTCGAGTTTGAACACTGAAGCTTTCTTT. This codes for CASSSSLNTEAFF.

V and J are TRBV6-5 and TRBJ1-2; 8 bases are shared with TRBD1. Per germline, CDR1 MNHEY and CDR2 SVGAGI. CDR3 size: 14 residues. After removal of 4 bases from V and 9 bases from J, the junction contained 10 bases not matched to a gene. The CDR3 sequence is CASSFHGDRPSYTF. The CDR3 DNA sequence: TGTGCCAGCAGTTTCCATGGGGACAGGCCGAGCTACACCTTC.

The V call is TRBV4-1, the J call TRBJ2-2, with 10 bases matching TRBD2. The J segment lost 5 bases and the V segment lost 5 bases, leaving 14 bases of the junction unmatched. Germline-derived CDR1 and CDR2 are MGHRA and YSYEKL. The CDR3 consists of 18 residues. The CDR3 protein is CASSASRDSGRMTGELFF. The DNA for the CDR3 is TGCGCCAGCAGCGCATCCCGCGATAGCGGGAGGATGACCGGGGAGCTGTTTTTT.

This chain connects TRBV30 to TRBJ2-3; 7 nucleotides match TRBD2. This CDR3 is built from 13 residues. In germline, CDR1 is GTSNPN, CDR2 SVGIG (reference sequence). With 0 bases clipped from V and 6 bases from J, the junction kept 3 bases outside the gene matches. The CDR3 nucleotides read TGTGCCTGGAGTGTGGGGGGAGGGGATACGCAGTATTTT. It specifies CAWSVGGGDTQYF.

The rearrangement uses TRBV7-3 and TRBJ2-2; 7 nucleotides line up with TRBD1. From germline, CDR1 is SGHTA and CDR2 FQGTGA. V lost 5 bases to trimming and J lost 7 bases; unmatched junction nucleotides: 19. The CDR3 sequence is 18 residues long. CDR3 amino acids: CASSQVPTGAAKGGELFF. DNA of the CDR3: TGTGCCAGCAGCCAAGTCCCCACAGGGGCAGCGAAAGGCGGGGAGCTGTTTTTT.

The CDR3 spells CASSLTVNSGANVLTF. In nucleotides, the CDR3 is TGCGCCAGCAGCTTGACAGTTAACTCTGGGGCCAACGTCCTGACTTTC. The V gene is TRBV5-1, the J gene TRBJ2-6; the D is unclear. The ends were cut back, 1 base at V and 0 bases at J, with 8 bases in the middle. Germline V lookup: CDR1 SGHRS, CDR2 YFSETQ. This CDR3 is built from 16 residues. Full variable domain (missing parts from reference TRBV5-1 and TRBJ2-6): KAGVTQTPRYLIKTRGQQVTLSCSPISGHRSVSWYQQTPGQGLQFLFEYFSETQRNKGNFPGRFSGRQFSNSRSEMNVSTLELGDSALYLCASSLTVNSGANVLTFGAGSRLTVL.

V gene TRBV29-1 combines with J gene TRBJ1-2; tentatively, D is TRBD1 (6 bases). Germline-derived CDR1 and CDR2 are SQVTM and ANQGSEA. The CDR3 contains 14 residues. Trimming took 4 bases from V and 3 from J, leaving 15 bases between them. This CDR3 is CSVGGNRVDYGYTF. The DNA of the CDR3 is TGCAGCGTTGGGGGGAACAGGGTTGACTATGGCTACACCTTC.